Shown below are 2 T cell receptor beta chains from a single sample sequenced in a study of T cells after yellow fever vaccination. TCRdb re-analysed the 5' RACE reads in MiXCR, keeping a single row per CDR3 protein. The data show roughly 500,000 distinct CDR3 sequences, about 19% seen once. The input for sequencing was PBMCs, taken 15 days after the yellow fever booster vaccination. The source of these receptors is a man aged 25 to 45 who received the YFV17D yellow fever vaccine.

J is TRBJ2-4 and V is TRBV5-1, with 7 bases matching TRBD1. J was trimmed by 6 bases and V by 3 bases; bases with no gene match: 9. CDR1 and CDR2 (germline): SGHRS, YFSETQ. The CDR3 extends over 15 amino acids. CDR3 coding DNA: TGCGCCAGCAGCTCAACAGGGGTGAGGGGAAACATTCAGTACTTC. It codes for CASSSTGVRGNIQYF.

The J gene is TRBJ2-2, the V gene TRBV2; no clear D. In germline, CDR1 is SNHLY, CDR2 FYNNEI. V was trimmed by 7 bases and J by 6 bases, leaving 3 bases between them. CDR3 length: 10 amino acids. DNA of the CDR3: TGTGCCAGCACGGCCGGGGAGCTGTTTTTT. Encoded protein: CASTAGELFF.